This T cell receptor beta chain stems from a study of blood T cell repertoires in COVID-19. Background on the study: Whether acute or convalescent, the COVID-19 samples came from the United States, Italy and Spain. Nucleic acid was either cDNA or gDNA, and it came from T cells, B-cell-depleted T cells, or PBMCs.

In the study's own analysis: Using reference gene primer amplification, nucleated cell counts were estimated. Profiling relied on immunoSEQ multiplex PCR, and the TCRdb table lists in-frame clones only, not all of them. Clone size and V and J calls were adopted from that table, with D and trimming inferred from the DNA. The sample includes approximately 140,000 clones, 85% to 90% of them seen just once. The CDR3 is made up of 16 amino acids. Germline V gene data show CDR1 as SSHAT and CDR2 as FNYEAQ (reference sequence). With regard to this clone: A junction boundary mismatches the germline segment, possibly from a read error.

The chain carries TRBV7-7 and TRBJ2-3, with 12 bases matching TRBD2. Sequenced material: peripheral blood. The clonotype originates from a man between 65 and 80 years old with active COVID-19. Here the CDR3 reads CASSPTSGRITDTQYF. The DNA for the CDR3 is TGTGCTAGCAGCCCCACTAGCGGGAGGATCACAGATACGCAGTATTTT.